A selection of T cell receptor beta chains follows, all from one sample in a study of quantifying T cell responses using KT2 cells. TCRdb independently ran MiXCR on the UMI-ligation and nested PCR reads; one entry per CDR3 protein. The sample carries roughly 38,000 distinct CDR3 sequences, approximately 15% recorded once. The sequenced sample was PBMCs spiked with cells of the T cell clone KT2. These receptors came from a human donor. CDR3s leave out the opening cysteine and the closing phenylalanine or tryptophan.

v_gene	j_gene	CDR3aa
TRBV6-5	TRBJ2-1	ASSTLAVLRRNEQF
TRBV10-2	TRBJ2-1	ASSPSGRAGGEQF
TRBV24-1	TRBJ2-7	ATSETGTGGGKQY
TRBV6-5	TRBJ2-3	ASSYAGTQY
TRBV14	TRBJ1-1	ASSRTEEGVKAF
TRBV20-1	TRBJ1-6	SGRAGGNSPLH
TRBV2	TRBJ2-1	ASNLVSYNEQF
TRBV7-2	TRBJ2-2	ASSHKRGGRFSGELF
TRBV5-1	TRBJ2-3	ASSLEGQGSDTQY
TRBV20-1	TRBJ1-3	SARKPESGNTIY
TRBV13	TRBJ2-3	ASSLIAGVADTQY